Listed here are 8 T cell receptor beta chains from one sample, sequenced in a study of blood T cell repertoires in COVID-19 (dated by TCRdb to about 2020). The library was generated by the immunoSEQ multiplex PCR assay. Entries here come from immuneACCESS through TCRdb and include only in-frame sequences with V and J called. Some clones fail to appear in such tables; in the studies checked, an unresolved V gene covers under half of the shortfall, and the cause of the remainder is unknown. This sample lists roughly 240,000 clones; around 90% were detected once. 0.85% to 0.95% of the sample is taken by the ten largest. Sequencing was carried out using PBMCs or T cells enriched from blood (not recorded which). The receptors stem from a man aged 50-60 years who had been exposed to COVID-19.

The chain's CDR3 is CASSDLTGTGETQYF. CDR3 nucleotides: TGTGCCAGCAGTGACCTCACCGGGACAGGAGAGACCCAGTACTTC. The chain uses TRBV25-1 and TRBJ2-5, with TRBD1 identical over 8 bases. From germline, CDR1 is MGHDK and CDR2 SYGVNS. This CDR3 contains 15 residues. The V segment lost 3 bases and the J segment 4 bases; nucleotides outside the gene matches: 7.

This clone was detected a few times. V usage is TRBV6-6 and J usage is TRBJ1-2; tentatively, D is TRBD1 (5 bases). Germline CDR1 is MNHNY and CDR2 is SVGAGI (reference sequence). The length of the CDR3 is 14 residues. The ends were cut back, 5 bases at V and 7 bases at J, with 17 bases in the middle. The CDR3 loop reads CASSMDGGLTGYTF. The CDR3 DNA reads TGTGCCAGCAGTATGGACGGGGGGTTGACTGGCTACACCTTC.

This rearrangement joins TRBV6-1 to TRBJ1-1, with TRBD1 as a possible D gene (6 bases). The CDR3 is 14 amino acids. Trimming stripped 2 bases from V and 6 bases from J, with 13 bases between. Germline V gives CDR1 MNHNS, CDR2 SASEGT. The CDR3 loop reads CASSERWGQAEAFF. CDR3 DNA sequence: TGTGCCAGCAGTGAACGGTGGGGGCAGGCTGAAGCTTTCTTT.

The chain joins TRBV11-3 to TRBJ1-4, with 7 bases aligning to TRBD1. Per germline, CDR1 SGHNT and CDR2 YENEEA. V shed 4 bases and J 10 bases; nucleotides not matched to a gene: 6. The CDR3 spans 13 residues. CDR3 nucleotides: TGTGCCAGCAGCTCGACAGGGTCGGGAAAACTGTTTTTT. Protein sequence: CASSSTGSGKLFF.

The chain is built from TRBV3-1 (or the pseudogene TRBV3-2) and TRBJ2-3; D may be TRBD1 (6 bases). Trimming took 4 bases from V and 4 from J, leaving 9 bases between them. The germline V gene has CDR1 LGHDT and CDR2 YNNKEL (reference sequence). There are 13 residues in the CDR3. CDR3 bases: TGTGCCAGCAGCCCCAGGGGTCCAGATACGCAGTATTTT. It specifies CASSPRGPDTQYF.

DNA of the CDR3: TGTGCCAATGTTTACGGGGGGGGCACAGATACGCAGTATTTT. This sequence encodes CANVYGGGTDTQYF. This rearrangement joins TRBV2 to TRBJ2-3, with 8 bases identical to TRBD2. Germline CDR1 SNHLY, CDR2 FYNNEI. CDR3 length: 14 amino acids. J gave up 1 base and V 10 bases, and 7 bases lay outside the gene matches.

This chain connects TRBV7-9 to TRBJ2-2, with no clear D. The CDR3 length is 14 residues. CDR1 SEHNR and CDR2 FQNEAQ come from the germline V gene (reference sequence). The V gene lost 1 base and the J gene lost 2 bases, with 5 bases spanning the gap. The CDR3 reads CASSLDLNTGELFF. Written as DNA, the CDR3 is TGTGCCAGCAGCTTAGATCTAAACACCGGGGAGCTGTTTTTT.

V and J are TRBV19 and TRBJ2-7, with a tentative D call TRBD1 (6 bases). This CDR3 comprises 15 residues. Germline loops: CDR1 LNHDA, CDR2 SQIVND (reference sequence). V was clipped by 5 bases and J by 2 bases, with 16 bases between them. The CDR3 spells CASSSRTASPYEQYF. DNA for the CDR3: TGTGCCAGTAGTTCAAGGACAGCCTCTCCCTACGAGCAGTACTTC.